The rows below give T cell receptor beta chains drawn from one sample of a study of T cell changes during pregnancy in multiple sclerosis. TCRdb's table, derived via immunoSEQ multiplex PCR, lists solely in-frame clones and lacks some. The sample consists of tens of thousands of clones, roughly 91% of them appearing once. The sample was peripheral blood, taken in the third trimester of pregnancy. These receptor sequences come from a female donor in good health, enrolled as a control in a pregnancy study. CDR3s include the opening cysteine and the closing phenylalanine or tryptophan. The order of the fields is CDR3 length, clone size, V gene, D gene, J gene, CDR3 protein, CDR3 DNA. A D gene is named only where the DNA matches it firmly. Size values are once, few and many counts, or a class for expanded clones, and some rows have none.

14	-	TRBV5-1	-	TRBJ1-5	CASSLWGGDQPQHF	TGCGCCAGCAGCTTATGGGGAGGGGATCAGCCCCAGCATTTT
15	-	TRBV9	-	TRBJ2-1	CATELEGWEAYEQFF	TGTGCCACCGAGCTCGAGGGGTGGGAGGCATATGAGCAGTTCTTC
14	few	TRBV6-4	TRBD2	TRBJ2-1	CASSPLAGGDEQFF	TGTGCCAGCAGTCCACTAGCGGGAGGCGATGAGCAGTTCTTC
14	-	TRBV7-9	-	TRBJ2-7	CASSSPTQGYEQYF	TGTGCCAGCAGCTCCCCAACCCAGGGGTACGAGCAGTACTTC
12	-	TRBV7-9	TRBD1	TRBJ2-7	CASSLDRDRVNF	TGTGCCAGCAGCTTGGACCGGGACAGGGTGAACTTC
14	-	TRBV4-1	-	TRBJ1-1	CASSQPLSSPEAFF	TGCGCCAGCAGCCAACCACTTAGTAGCCCTGAAGCTTTCTTT
15	-	TRBV7-6	TRBD1	TRBJ2-1	CASSRQGRSYNEQFF	TGTGCCAGCAGCCGACAGGGACGCTCCTACAATGAGCAGTTCTTC
14	-	TRBV6-6	-	TRBJ1-4	CASLRVTGSEKLFF	TGTGCCAGCCTGAGAGTGACAGGTTCGGAAAAACTGTTTTTT
16	-	TRBV11-3	TRBD1	TRBJ1-1	CASSEGTGAMNTEAFF	TGTGCCAGCAGCGAGGGGACAGGGGCAATGAACACTGAAGCTTTCTTT
16	-	TRBV5-6	-	TRBJ2-7	CASNAKGVRAYYEQYF	TGTGCCAGCAACGCCAAGGGGGTCCGCGCTTACTACGAGCAGTACTTC
14	once	TRBV6-1	TRBD2	TRBJ2-5	CASKPAGVQETQYF	TGTGCCAGCAAACCAGCGGGAGTGCAAGAGACCCAGTACTTC
13	-	TRBV2	TRBD1	TRBJ1-2	CAIRGGVPYGYTF	TGTGCCATCAGGGGGGGAGTCCCCTATGGCTACACCTTC
18	-	TRBV19	TRBD1	TRBJ1-5	CASFPTPYPTGSNQPQHF	TGTGCCAGTTTTCCCACCCCGTACCCGACAGGGAGCAATCAGCCCCAGCATTTT
16	-	TRBV7-9	-	TRBJ1-5	CASSSPGRGGDQPQHF	TGTGCCAGCAGCTCCCCTGGGCGAGGAGGCGATCAGCCCCAGCATTTT
12	-	TRBV5-1	-	TRBJ2-7	CASSTSSYEQYF	TGCGCCAGCAGCACGAGCTCCTACGAGCAGTACTTC
13	-	TRBV6-6	-	TRBJ1-4	CATGGAGGEKLFF	TGTGCCACGGGGGGGGCAGGAGGGGAAAAACTGTTTTTT
16	-	TRBV6-4	-	TRBJ2-2	CASKNQGVGNTGELFF	TGTGCCAGCAAGAATCAAGGGGTGGGGAACACCGGGGAGCTGTTTTTT
15	once	TRBV28	TRBD1	TRBJ1-1	CASSSQGVRFTEAFF	TGTGCCAGCAGTTCCCAGGGGGTAAGATTCACTGAAGCTTTCTTT
14	-	TRBV19	TRBD1	TRBJ1-5	CASTSGQAYQPQHF	TGTGCCAGTACCTCAGGACAGGCATATCAGCCCCAGCATTTT
17	-	TRBV4-3	-	TRBJ1-3	CASSQDLRGRTGNTIYF	TGCGCCAGCAGCCAAGATCTTAGAGGGAGAACTGGAAACACCATATATTTT
15	once	TRBV6-6	-	TRBJ1-1	CASSYGGTPGTEAFF	TGTGCCAGCAGTTACGGGGGGACGCCGGGCACTGAAGCTTTCTTT
15	-	TRBV4-1	-	TRBJ1-1	CASRPRVAGGTEAFF	TGCGCCAGCAGACCAAGGGTAGCGGGGGGGACTGAAGCTTTCTTT
15	-	TRBV6-5	TRBD1	TRBJ1-2	CASSYSTQGAAGYTF	TGTGCCAGCAGTTACTCGACACAGGGGGCGGCTGGCTACACCTTC
14	-	TRBV7-6	TRBD1	TRBJ1-2	CASSLQGARGGYTF	TGTGCCAGCAGCTTACAGGGGGCGCGGGGTGGCTACACCTTC
17	-	TRBV5-1	-	TRBJ2-3	CASSLAHGGLGTDTQYF	TGCGCCAGCAGCTTGGCCCACGGGGGGCTGGGCACAGATACGCAGTATTTT
14	few	TRBV19	TRBD1	TRBJ2-7	CASSMGQGVNEQYF	TGTGCCAGTAGTATGGGACAGGGCGTCAACGAGCAGTACTTC
12	-	TRBV7-6	TRBD2	TRBJ2-1	CASSGGDDEQFF	TGTGCCAGCAGCGGGGGGGATGATGAGCAGTTCTTC
18	-	TRBV28	TRBD2	TRBJ2-5	CASWSGSQKDTVQETQYF	TGTGCCAGCTGGAGCGGGAGCCAGAAAGATACTGTCCAAGAGACCCAGTACTTC
17	-	TRBV11-2	TRBD2	TRBJ2-7	CASSLPLGLGGTIEQYF	TGTGCCAGCAGCTTACCCCTGGGACTAGGGGGGACTATCGAGCAGTACTTC
16	-	TRBV27	-	TRBJ2-7	CASTSLSLGGVHEQYF	TGTGCCAGCACCTCTTTATCCCTGGGGGGAGTGCACGAGCAGTACTTC
15	once	TRBV6-5	-	TRBJ1-5	CASSYSTISNQPQHF	TGTGCCAGCAGTTACTCGACAATAAGCAATCAGCCCCAGCATTTT
15	-	TRBV4-2	-	TRBJ2-7	CASSLDSYGSYEQYF	TGTGCCAGCAGCCTTGACAGCTACGGATCCTACGAGCAGTACTTC
14	-	TRBV11-2	-	TRBJ2-3	CASSFQGGGDTQYF	TGTGCCAGCAGCTTCCAGGGTGGCGGAGATACGCAGTATTTT
14	-	TRBV29-1	TRBD1	TRBJ2-5	CSVGRGGQGPTQYF	TGCAGCGTTGGTCGTGGTGGACAGGGTCCGACCCAGTACTTC
14	-	TRBV6-5	-	TRBJ1-1	CASRRSGSNTEAFF	TGTGCCAGCAGACGATCAGGGTCGAACACTGAAGCTTTCTTT
16	-	TRBV5-6	-	TRBJ2-5	CASSLTAGVWKETQYF	TGTGCCAGCAGCTTGACGGCAGGGGTATGGAAAGAGACCCAGTACTTC
14	-	TRBV5-1	-	TRBJ1-1	CASSFLTSNTEAFF	TGCGCCAGCAGCTTCTTAACATCGAACACTGAAGCTTTCTTT
16	-	TRBV6-5	-	TRBJ2-7	CASSSRLLTLSYEQYF	TGTGCCAGCAGTTCTAGACTCCTGACCCTCTCCTACGAGCAGTACTTC
15	-	TRBV7-2	-	TRBJ2-7	CASSLEAYRAYEQYF	TGTGCCAGCAGCTTAGAGGCATATCGGGCCTACGAGCAGTACTTC
16	few	TRBV28	-	TRBJ1-1	CASSRGRGIMNTEAFF	TGTGCCAGCAGTCGCGGGCGGGGCATCATGAACACTGAAGCTTTCTTT
14	-	TRBV7-6	TRBD1	TRBJ1-3	CASSRGQGGNTIYF	TGTGCCAGCAGCCGGGGACAGGGTGGAAACACCATATATTTT
14	-	TRBV5-1	-	TRBJ1-4	CASSPSGGNEKLFF	TGCGCCAGCAGTCCCTCTGGGGGGAATGAAAAACTGTTTTTT
13	few	TRBV5-1	-	TRBJ1-1	CASSLAGDTEAFF	TGCGCCAGCAGCTTGGCGGGGGACACTGAAGCTTTCTTT
14	-	TRBV5-1	-	TRBJ1-4	CASSPGGSNEKLFF	TGCGCCAGCAGCCCCGGGGGATCTAATGAAAAACTGTTTTTT
14	-	TRBV6-5	TRBD1	TRBJ2-5	CASSPGQGRETQYF	TGTGCCAGCAGTCCGGGACAGGGGCGGGAGACCCAGTACTTC
12	-	TRBV2	-	TRBJ2-7	CASLRETYEQYF	TGTGCCAGCCTGAGGGAAACCTACGAGCAGTACTTC
15	-	TRBV19	-	TRBJ2-5	CASSVGHNAQETQYF	TGTGCCAGTAGTGTCGGACATAATGCTCAAGAGACCCAGTACTTC
13	-	TRBV27	-	TRBJ2-7	CASSTGGGYEQYF	TGTGCCAGCAGTACCGGGGGTGGCTACGAGCAGTACTTC
15	-	TRBV7-2	-	TRBJ1-1	CASTPARVGNTEAFF	TGTGCCAGCACTCCAGCCAGGGTTGGAAACACTGAAGCTTTCTTT
13	-	TRBV19	TRBD2	TRBJ2-7	CASSRSAGREQYF	TGTGCCAGTAGTCGATCGGCCGGGAGGGAGCAGTACTTC
15	-	TRBV28	-	TRBJ1-1	CASSLWSGRGTEAFF	TGTGCCAGCAGTTTATGGTCGGGGAGGGGCACTGAAGCTTTCTTT
15	-	TRBV7-8	-	TRBJ2-7	CASSSKALRAVEQYF	TGTGCCAGCAGCTCTAAAGCTCTCAGGGCGGTGGAGCAGTACTTC
17	once	TRBV5-1	TRBD2	TRBJ2-3	CASSWALAGDGTDTQYF	TGCGCCAGCAGCTGGGCCCTAGCGGGAGATGGCACAGATACGCAGTATTTT
15	-	TRBV4-3	TRBD2	TRBJ2-7	CASSQLLAGAYEQYF	TGCGCCAGCAGCCAACTTTTAGCGGGGGCCTACGAGCAGTACTTC
14	-	TRBV18	-	TRBJ1-2	CASSPYSGGYGYTF	TGTGCCAGCTCACCTTACTCGGGGGGCTATGGCTACACCTTC
14	-	TRBV19	-	TRBJ2-7	CASSNAQGSIRQYF	TGTGCCAGTAGTAATGCCCAGGGCTCCATACGGCAGTACTTC
14	-	TRBV10-3	TRBD1	TRBJ1-1	CAISGGTGESEAFF	TGTGCCATCAGCGGCGGGACAGGAGAAAGTGAAGCTTTCTTT
13	-	TRBV6-4	TRBD1	TRBJ1-2	CASSDSTGYGYTF	TGTGCCAGCAGTGACTCGACAGGGTATGGCTACACCTTC
15	-	TRBV5-1	TRBD1	TRBJ1-1	CASSLALDRGTEAFF	TGCGCCAGCAGCTTGGCCTTAGACAGGGGTACTGAAGCTTTCTTT